This TCR beta chain stems from a study of regulatory T cells in long-lasting Graves disease. Germline CDR1 reads SNHLY; CDR2 reads FYNNEI. CDR3 length: 14 amino acids. Trimming cost V 5 bases and J 5 bases; bases outside gene matches: 6. Time point indicated: newly diagnosed GD, antithyroid drugs for less than 3 months. PBMC-extracted RNA yielded the TCR library. Peripheral blood, at roughly 10 milliliters, went into EDTA tubes. In building TCR beta libraries, iRepertoire HTBI primers were used together with Arm-PCR of CDR3 regions. TCRdb independently ran MiXCR on the multiplex PCR reads; one entry per CDR3 protein. In the table there are around 480,000 distinct CDR3 sequences, roughly 15% of which are singletons. This clonotype was counted many times. This same sample was also part of a study on T cells in Graves' hyperthyroidism and ophthalmopathy.

The source material was peripheral blood mononuclear cells (PBMCs), sampled at new diagnosis, from a patient treated with antithyroid drugs. The rearrangement links TRBV2 to TRBJ1-5; 7 bases match TRBD1. The clonotype was recovered from a woman aged 35-60 years with Graves disease. In nucleotides, the CDR3 is TGTGCCAGCAGTTCTGACAGGGTGGATCAGCCCCAGCATTTT. This encodes CASSSDRVDQPQHF. Supplemented by reference TRBV2 and TRBJ1-5, the full variable domain reads EPEVTQTPSHQVTQMGQEVILRCVPISNHLYFYWYRQILGQKVEFLVSFYNNEISEKSEIFDDQFSVERPDGSNFTLKIRSTKLEDSAMYFCASSSDRVDQPQHFGDGTRLSIL.